This TCR beta chain comes out of a study of shared clonotypes between healthy human individuals. Turning to the study itself: A couple of women and three men aged 18 to 49 made up the donors.

The CDR3 loop spans 14 amino acids. Trimming removed 5 bases at V and 2 bases at J, with 13 bases between. Germline V gene data show CDR1 as SGHAT and CDR2 as FQNNGV. Clones were read by immunoSEQ multiplex PCR, and TCRdb kept only the in-frame ones, dropping some. This sample carries millions of clones, 90% to 95% of them seen once, and the ten largest clones take approximately 0.13%. The TCR comes from a man younger than 35 in good health. Sequences were obtained from naive CD4+ T cells sorted from blood. Subset defined: CD45RA+ positively selected. The chain carries TRBV11-2 and TRBJ2-7, with a weak D call TRBD2 (6 bases). DNA for the CDR3: TGTGCCAGCAGCCTCCCCGGGGGTGCCTACGAGCAGTACTTC. This translates into CASSLPGGAYEQYF. The variable domain in full, completed from reference TRBV11-2 and TRBJ2-7, reads EAGVAQSPRYKIIEKRQSVAFWCNPISGHATLYWYQQILGQGPKLLIQFQNNGVVDDSQLPKDRFSAERLKGVDSTLKIQPAKLEDSAVYLCASSLPGGAYEQYFGPGTRLTVT.